A single sample is the source of the 27 T cell receptor beta chains below, sequenced in a study of T cells after yellow fever vaccination. TCRdb re-analysed the 5' RACE reads in MiXCR, keeping a single row per CDR3 protein. This sample has 130,000 or so distinct CDR3 sequences, with roughly 15% found just once. Sample: CD8+ T cells sorted from PBMCs, taken 5 days after the yellow fever booster vaccination. The receptors originated from a man aged 18 to 35 who received the YFV17D yellow fever vaccine.

The genes are TRBV4-2 and TRBJ2-5; possible D gene TRBD2, 7 bases. CDR1 and CDR2 (germline): LGHNA, YNFKEQ. V lost 0 bases and J 5 bases, leaving 13 bases between the germline ends. The CDR3 length is 15 residues. In nucleotides, the CDR3 is TGTGCCAGCAGCCAAGAAGGGGGGGCTCGGGAGACCCAGTACTTC. Amino acid sequence: CASSQEGGARETQYF.

The chain combines TRBV7-9 with TRBJ2-1; possible D gene TRBD1, 6 bases. V was clipped by 6 bases and J by 6 bases, with 15 bases between them. Germline V gene data show CDR1 as SEHNR and CDR2 as FQNEAQ (reference sequence). The CDR3 runs to 14 residues. Here the CDR3 DNA reads TGTGCCAGCAGACAGGCTGGGGGCATCAATGAGCAGTTCTTC. The encoded protein is CASRQAGGINEQFF.

The table lists this clonotype with a few counts. The V call is TRBV9, the J call TRBJ1-1; D not certain. The CDR3 has 14 residues. V was cut by 4 bases and J by 4 bases, with 14 bases left in between. The V gene's germline CDR1 is SGDLS and CDR2 YYNGEE. The CDR3 DNA reads TGTGCCAGCAGCCCTACTAGAGGGAGCACTGAAGCTTTCTTT. Translating gives CASSPTRGSTEAFF.

This clonotype is a singleton in its sample. The J gene is TRBJ1-1, the V gene TRBV12-3 or TRBV12-4; 9 nucleotides match TRBD1. J was trimmed by 4 bases and V by 4 bases; bases with no gene match: 1. The CDR3 length is 13 residues. CDR3 sequence reads: CASSYRGLTEAFF. The CDR3 nucleotides are TGTGCCAGCAGTTACAGGGGGCTCACTGAAGCTTTCTTT.

In its sample, this clonotype was seen a few times. CDR3 sequence (DNA): TGTGCCAGTAGTATTGATGGTCTCCCTGGGTCGACTGAAGCTTTCTTT. Translated: CASSIDGLPGSTEAFF. The chain uses TRBV19 and TRBJ1-1; D is unclear. Per germline, CDR1 LNHDA and CDR2 SQIVND (reference sequence). Trimming cost V 3 bases and J 5 bases, with 19 bases left between them. This CDR3 contains 16 residues. The variable domain in full, with the rest retrieved from reference TRBV19 and TRBJ1-1, is DGGITQSPKYLFRKEGQNVTLSCEQNLNHDAMYWYRQDPGQGLRLIYYSQIVNDFQKGDIAEGYSVSREKKESFPLTVTSAQKNPTAFYLCASSIDGLPGSTEAFFGQGTRLTVV.

This clonotype has at least ten counts. The rearrangement joins TRBV5-1 to TRBJ1-2, with TRBD1 identical over 11 bases. J gave up 4 bases and V 5 bases, and 7 bases lay outside the gene matches. The CDR3 consists of 15 residues. Germline CDR1 SGHRS, CDR2 YFSETQ. CDR3 amino acids: CASRSGTGGAYGYTF. The CDR3 nucleotides are TGCGCCAGCAGATCCGGGACAGGGGGGGCCTATGGCTACACCTTC.

This clonotype has only a few counts. The chain uses TRBV28 and TRBJ2-7; D may be TRBD1 (5 bases). Trimming stripped 6 bases from V and 0 bases from J, with 12 bases between. The CDR3 consists of 14 residues. Germline CDR1 reads MDHEN; CDR2 reads SYDVKM. The CDR3 coding sequence is TGTGCCAGCAGGGACACGCTCGACTCCTACGAGCAGTACGTC. This codes for CASRDTLDSYEQYV.

This clonotype was seen more than once but under ten times. J is TRBJ2-7 and V is TRBV6-2 or TRBV6-3; D not resolved. CDR1 is MNHEY, CDR2 SVGEGT, per germline. This CDR3 has 13 residues. Trimming removed 3 bases from V and 6 bases from J, with 12 bases in between. CDR3 sequence reads: CASSYLGTREQYF. DNA for the CDR3: TGTGCCAGCAGTTATCTGGGTACCCGCGAGCAGTACTTC.

About this clonotype: One end of the junction varies from germline; a read error may be responsible. This chain connects TRBV3-1 to TRBJ2-3, with D unresolved. Germline values: CDR1 LGHDT, CDR2 YNNKEL (reference sequence). The CDR3 is made up of 16 amino acids. DNA for the CDR3: TGTGACAGCAGCCAAGATCCTGGCTCTAGCACAGATACGCAGTATTTT. Its translation: CDSSQDPGSSTDTQYF.

The chain has TRBV12-5 and TRBJ1-4; 7 bases align to TRBD1. CDR1 and CDR2 (germline): LGHNT, FRNRAP. With 6 bases clipped from V and 3 bases from J, the junction kept 10 bases outside the gene matches. The CDR3 totals 16 residues. CDR3 amino acids: CASGSYFGTANEKLFF. The CDR3 nucleotides are TGTGCTAGTGGCTCTTATTTCGGGACAGCTAATGAAAAACTGTTTTTT.

This clonotype came up a few times. The gene calls are TRBV7-3 and TRBJ2-1; D not certain. Trimming took 5 bases from V and 2 from J, leaving 13 bases between them. Germline CDR1 SGHTA, CDR2 FQGTGA. The CDR3 is made up of 15 amino acids. CDR3 sequence (DNA): TGTGCCAGCAGCCTGGCTATTAATCCCTACAATGAGCAGTTCTTC. Residues: CASSLAINPYNEQFF.

Only a few counts were recorded for this clonotype. The rearrangement links TRBV20-1 to TRBJ2-2; a possible D gene is TRBD2 (6 bases). CDR1 is DFQATT, CDR2 SNEGSKA, per germline (reference sequence). The CDR3 has 13 amino acids. The CDR3 sequence is CSAKGLNTGELFF. Here the CDR3 DNA reads TGCAGCGCCAAGGGACTTAACACCGGGGAGCTGTTTTTT.

The chain links TRBV4-2 to TRBJ1-1, with D uncertain. Trimming left V 4 bases short and J 6 bases short, with 15 bases between. Germline V gives CDR1 LGHNA, CDR2 YNFKEQ. This CDR3 is 14 amino acids long. CDR3 in DNA: TGTGCCAGCAGCCCACTAGTAGGGCACGCTGAAGCTTTCTTT. This sequence encodes CASSPLVGHAEAFF.

The genes are TRBV7-9 and TRBJ2-3; tentatively, D is TRBD2 (5 bases). The CDR3 has 16 residues. Per the germline V gene, CDR1 is SEHNR and CDR2 is FQNEAQ (reference sequence). With 7 bases removed from V and 5 bases from J, the gap between germline ends came to 22 bases. The CDR3 region is CASTLSGIGRGDTQYF. CDR3 bases: TGTGCCAGCACCCTCAGTGGTATAGGTCGGGGAGATACGCAGTATTTT.

The rearrangement joins TRBV5-6 to TRBJ2-1; TRBD1 is a possible D gene (5 bases). Germline CDR1 reads SGHDT; CDR2 reads YYEEEE. V was clipped by 1 base and J by 4 bases, with 12 bases between them. The CDR3 is 15 amino acids. For the CDR3, the DNA is TGTGCCAGCAGCTTGTCAGGGCGAGATTACAATGAGCAGTTCTTC. Translation gives CASSLSGRDYNEQFF.

The rearrangement joins TRBV12-3 or TRBV12-4 to TRBJ1-4, with D perhaps matching TRBD1 (5 bases). V dropped 5 bases and J dropped 7 bases, with 11 bases sitting between them. The CDR3 is made up of 13 amino acids. The CDR3 region has the DNA TGTGCCAGCAGTCAGGGAGGGTTTGAAAAACTGTTTTTT. It translates to CASSQGGFEKLFF.

The table lists this clonotype with a few counts. This chain links TRBV29-1 with TRBJ2-1, with TRBD1 identical over 7 bases. Germline lookup yields CDR1 SQVTM and CDR2 ANQGSEA. Germline trimming cut 4 bases from V and 0 bases from J; bases unmatched to any gene: 3. The CDR3 consists of 14 residues. CDR3 in DNA: TGCAGCGTTGGGGCAGGGGGCTCCTACAATGAGCAGTTCTTC. It is translated as CSVGAGGSYNEQFF.

This clonotype showed up just a few times. The chain carries TRBV12-3 or TRBV12-4 and TRBJ2-5; the D gene is possibly TRBD1 (6 bases). With 8 bases removed from V and 2 bases from J, the gap between germline ends came to 15 bases. The CDR3 contains 14 residues. CDR3 region: CASAWGPKQETQYF. DNA of the CDR3: TGTGCCAGCGCCTGGGGGCCGAAGCAAGAGACCCAGTACTTC.

J is TRBJ1-6 and V is TRBV11-2; tentative D call: TRBD1 (6 bases). The germline gives CDR1 SGHAT, CDR2 FQNNGV. There are 14 residues in the CDR3. V shed 3 bases and J shed 6 bases, with 9 bases lying between them. Here the CDR3 DNA reads TGTGCCAGCAGCTTGGGCAGGGGTAATTCACCCCTCCACTTT. Translated, it gives CASSLGRGNSPLHF.

J is TRBJ1-5 and V is TRBV18; D ambiguous. The length of the CDR3 is 13 residues. Germline CDR1 is KGHSH and CDR2 is LQKENI. Between the trimmed V and J ends, which lost 1 base and 5 bases, there was a span of 6 bases. CDR3 sequence (DNA): TGTGCCAGCTCACCACTCGGGGATCAGCCCCAGCATTTT. Amino acid sequence: CASSPLGDQPQHF. The complete variable domain, with remaining parts taken from reference TRBV18 and TRBJ1-5, reads NAGVMQNPRHLVRRRGQEARLRCSPMKGHSHVYWYRQLPEEGLKFMVYLQKENIIDESGMPKERFSAEFPKEGPSILRIQQVVRGDSAAYFCASSPLGDQPQHFGDGTRLSIL.

This clonotype was counted only a few times. This sequence joins TRBV6-5 and TRBJ1-5, with D uncertain. Trimming removed 4 bases at V and 0 bases at J, with 7 bases between. Germline CDR1 and CDR2: MNHEY and SVGAGI. CDR3 length equals 14 residues. The CDR3 nucleotides read TGTGCCAGCAGTTTGACCGATAGCAATCAGCCCCAGCATTTT. Its translation is CASSLTDSNQPQHF.

At least ten counts were recorded for this clonotype. The genes are TRBV4-1 and TRBJ2-3; TRBD2 agrees at 14 bases. CDR3 length: 17 residues. Per the germline V gene, CDR1 is MGHRA and CDR2 is YSYEKL. Trimming took 1 base from V and 6 from J; bases not matched to a gene: 6. The CDR3 nucleotides read TGCGCCAGCAGCCAAGTCATGAGACTAGCGGGGGGGGATACGCAGTATTTT. It is translated as CASSQVMRLAGGDTQYF.

At least ten counts were recorded for this clonotype. The chain carries TRBV6-2 or TRBV6-3 and TRBJ1-5; D unclear. This CDR3 contains 15 residues. Per germline, CDR1 MNHEY and CDR2 SVGEGT. The ends were cut back, 2 bases at V and 0 bases at J, with 8 bases in the middle. The CDR3: CASSYLSDSNQPQHF. The CDR3 DNA reads as TGTGCCAGCAGTTACCTGTCGGATAGCAATCAGCCCCAGCATTTT.

This clonotype came up a few times. This sequence joins TRBV20-1 and TRBJ2-6, with unresolved D. This CDR3 has 14 amino acids. V was clipped by 0 bases and J by 0 bases, with 3 bases between them. The V gene's germline CDR1 is DFQATT and CDR2 SNEGSKA (reference sequence). CDR3 in DNA: TGCAGTGCTAGAGACACCTCTGGGGCCAACGTCCTGACTTTC. This gives the protein CSARDTSGANVLTF.

The chain couples TRBV6-2 or TRBV6-3 to TRBJ2-7; D may be TRBD2 (5 bases). The germline V and J ends were trimmed by 3 bases and 7 bases, with 16 bases remaining between them. Germline assignment: CDR1 MNHEY and CDR2 SVGEGT. The CDR3 totals 14 residues. CDR3 loop: CASSYRTESGEQYV. CDR3 coding DNA: TGTGCCAGCAGTTATAGGACCGAATCGGGGGAGCAGTACGTC.

The chain carries TRBV20-1 and TRBJ2-1, with D possibly being TRBD2 (6 bases). The germline V and J ends were trimmed by 0 bases and 12 bases, with 18 bases remaining between them. CDR1 DFQATT and CDR2 SNEGSKA come from the germline V gene (reference sequence). The CDR3 sequence is 14 residues long. CDR3 loop: CSARDGGSRRRQFF. The CDR3 region has the DNA TGCAGTGCTAGAGATGGGGGGTCCCGTAGGCGGCAGTTCTTC.

This clonotype was counted a few times. This chain uses TRBV4-1 with TRBJ2-1; D may be TRBD2 (5 bases). The CDR3 loop spans 15 amino acids. V lost 3 bases to trimming and J lost 2 bases, with 11 bases between them. Germline CDR1 MGHRA, CDR2 YSYEKL. The CDR3 reads CASSHRTGTYNEQFF. CDR3 bases: TGCGCCAGCAGCCATCGAACCGGGACCTACAATGAGCAGTTCTTC.